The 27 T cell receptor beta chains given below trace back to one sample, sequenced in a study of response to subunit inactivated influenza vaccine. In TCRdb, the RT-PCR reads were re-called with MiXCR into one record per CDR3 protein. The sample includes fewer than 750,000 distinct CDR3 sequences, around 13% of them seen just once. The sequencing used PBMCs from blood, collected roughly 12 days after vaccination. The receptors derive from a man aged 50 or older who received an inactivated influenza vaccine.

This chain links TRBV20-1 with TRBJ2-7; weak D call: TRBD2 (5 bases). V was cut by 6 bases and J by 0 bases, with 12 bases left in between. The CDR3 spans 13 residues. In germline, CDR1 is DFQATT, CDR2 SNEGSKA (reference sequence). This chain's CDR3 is CSATPADSYEQYF. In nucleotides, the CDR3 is TGCAGTGCAACCCCAGCGGACTCCTACGAGCAGTACTTC.

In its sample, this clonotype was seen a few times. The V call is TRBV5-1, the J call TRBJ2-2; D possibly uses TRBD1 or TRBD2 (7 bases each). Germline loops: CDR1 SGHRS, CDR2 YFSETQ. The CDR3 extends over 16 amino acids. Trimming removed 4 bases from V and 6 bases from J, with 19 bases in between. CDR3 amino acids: CASSENRGGDAGELFF. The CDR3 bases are TGCGCCAGCAGCGAGAACAGGGGAGGGGATGCCGGGGAGCTGTTTTTT.

The CDR3 spells CASSQDIGRLNEKLFF. In nucleotides, the CDR3 is TGCGCCAGCAGCCAAGATATCGGCAGGTTGAATGAAAAACTGTTTTTT. The rearrangement links TRBV4-1 to TRBJ1-4; D is undetermined. Germline CDR1 and CDR2: MGHRA and YSYEKL. Deletions cut 0 bases from V and 5 bases from J, with 13 bases between. The CDR3 spans 16 residues.

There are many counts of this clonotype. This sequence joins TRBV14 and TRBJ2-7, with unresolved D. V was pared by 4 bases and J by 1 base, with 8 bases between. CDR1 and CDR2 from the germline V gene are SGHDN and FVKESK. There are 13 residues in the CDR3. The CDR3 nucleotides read TGTGCCAGCAGCCCGCAGAATTCCTACGAGCAGTACTTC. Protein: CASSPQNSYEQYF.

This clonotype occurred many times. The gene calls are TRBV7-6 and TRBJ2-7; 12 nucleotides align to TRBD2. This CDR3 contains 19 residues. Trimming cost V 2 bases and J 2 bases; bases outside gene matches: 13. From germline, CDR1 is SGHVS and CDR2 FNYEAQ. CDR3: CASSLPSTSGSMGPYEQYF. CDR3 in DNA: TGTGCCAGCAGCTTACCGTCGACTAGCGGGAGCATGGGGCCCTACGAGCAGTACTTC.

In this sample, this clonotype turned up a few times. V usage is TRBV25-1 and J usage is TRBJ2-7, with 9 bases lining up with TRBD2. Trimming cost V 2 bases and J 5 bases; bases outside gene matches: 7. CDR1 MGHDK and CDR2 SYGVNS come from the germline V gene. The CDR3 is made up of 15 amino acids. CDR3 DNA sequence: TGTGCCAGCAGTGAACGGTCTAGCGGGAACGACGAGCAGTACTTC. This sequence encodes CASSERSSGNDEQYF.

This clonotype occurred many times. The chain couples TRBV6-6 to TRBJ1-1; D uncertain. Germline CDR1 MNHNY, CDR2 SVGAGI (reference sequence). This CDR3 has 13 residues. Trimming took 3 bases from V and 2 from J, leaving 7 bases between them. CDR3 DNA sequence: TGTGCCAGCAGTTATCGGTCCAACACTGAAGCTTTCTTT. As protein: CASSYRSNTEAFF.

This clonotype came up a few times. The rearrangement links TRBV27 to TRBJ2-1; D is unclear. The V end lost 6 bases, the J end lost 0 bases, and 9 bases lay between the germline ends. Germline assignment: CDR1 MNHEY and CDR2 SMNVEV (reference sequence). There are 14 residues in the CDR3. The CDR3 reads CASRAASSYNEQFF. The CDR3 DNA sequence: TGTGCCAGCAGGGCGGCAAGCTCCTACAATGAGCAGTTCTTC.

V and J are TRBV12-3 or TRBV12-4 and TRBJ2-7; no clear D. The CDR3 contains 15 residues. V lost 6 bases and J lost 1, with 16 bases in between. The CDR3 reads CASSLGPTQSYEQYF. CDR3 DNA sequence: TGTGCCAGCAGCCTAGGACCAACCCAATCCTACGAGCAGTACTTC.

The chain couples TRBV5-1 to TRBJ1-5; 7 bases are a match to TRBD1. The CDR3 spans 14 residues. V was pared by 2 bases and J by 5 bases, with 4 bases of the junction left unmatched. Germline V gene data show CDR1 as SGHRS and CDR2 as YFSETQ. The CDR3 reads CASSLRGGDQPQHF. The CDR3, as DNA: TGCGCCAGCAGCTTAAGAGGGGGCGATCAGCCCCAGCATTTT.

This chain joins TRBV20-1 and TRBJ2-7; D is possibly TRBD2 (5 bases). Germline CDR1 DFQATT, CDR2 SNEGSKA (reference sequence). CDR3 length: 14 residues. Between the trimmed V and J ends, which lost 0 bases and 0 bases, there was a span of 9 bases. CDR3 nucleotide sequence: TGCAGTGCTAGAGATCGAGGGAGCTCCTACGAGCAGTACTTC. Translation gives CSARDRGSSYEQYF.

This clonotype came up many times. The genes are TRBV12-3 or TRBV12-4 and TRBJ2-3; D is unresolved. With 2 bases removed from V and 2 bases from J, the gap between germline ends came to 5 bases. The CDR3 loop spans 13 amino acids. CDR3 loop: CASSLSPTDTQYF. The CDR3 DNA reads TGTGCCAGCAGTTTAAGCCCCACAGATACGCAGTATTTT.

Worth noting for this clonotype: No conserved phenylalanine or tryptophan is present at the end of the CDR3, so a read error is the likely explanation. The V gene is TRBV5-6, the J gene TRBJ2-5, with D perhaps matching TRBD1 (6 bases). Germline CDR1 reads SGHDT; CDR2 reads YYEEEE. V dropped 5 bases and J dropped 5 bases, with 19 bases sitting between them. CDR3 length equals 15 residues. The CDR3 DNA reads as TGTGCCAGCAGATCGACAGGTCTTAATATGGAGACCCAGTACTAC. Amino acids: CASRSTGLNMETQYY.

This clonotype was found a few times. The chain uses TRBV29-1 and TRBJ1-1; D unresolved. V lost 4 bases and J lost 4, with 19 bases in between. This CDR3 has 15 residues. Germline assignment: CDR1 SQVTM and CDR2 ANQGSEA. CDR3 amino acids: CSVATRLGGRTEAFF. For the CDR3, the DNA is TGCAGCGTTGCTACCAGGTTGGGAGGGCGCACTGAAGCTTTCTTT. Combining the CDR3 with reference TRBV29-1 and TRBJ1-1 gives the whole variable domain SAVISQKPSRDICQRGTSLTIQCQVDSQVTMMFWYRQQPGQSLTLIATANQGSEATYESGFVIDKFPISRPNLTFSTLTVSNMSPEDSSIYLCSVATRLGGRTEAFFGQGTRLTVV.

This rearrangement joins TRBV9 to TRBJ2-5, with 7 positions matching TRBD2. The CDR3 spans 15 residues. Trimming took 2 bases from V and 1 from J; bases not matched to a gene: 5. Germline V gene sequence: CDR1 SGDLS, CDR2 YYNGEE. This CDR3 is CASSVAASGQETQYF. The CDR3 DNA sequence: TGTGCCAGCAGCGTGGCGGCTAGCGGCCAAGAGACCCAGTACTTC.

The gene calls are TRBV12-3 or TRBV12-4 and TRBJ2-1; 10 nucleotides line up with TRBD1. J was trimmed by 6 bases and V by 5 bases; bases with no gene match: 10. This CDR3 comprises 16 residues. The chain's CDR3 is CASSKQTGGGGNEQFF. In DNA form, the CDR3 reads TGTGCCAGCAGTAAACAGACAGGGGGCGGAGGCAATGAGCAGTTCTTC.

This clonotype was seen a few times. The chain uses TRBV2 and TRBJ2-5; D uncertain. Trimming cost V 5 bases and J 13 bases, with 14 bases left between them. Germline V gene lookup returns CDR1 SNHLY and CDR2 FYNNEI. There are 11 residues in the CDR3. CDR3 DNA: TGTGCCAGCAGTTTCAGAGGCCCAGGGTACTTC. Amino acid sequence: CASSFRGPGYF.

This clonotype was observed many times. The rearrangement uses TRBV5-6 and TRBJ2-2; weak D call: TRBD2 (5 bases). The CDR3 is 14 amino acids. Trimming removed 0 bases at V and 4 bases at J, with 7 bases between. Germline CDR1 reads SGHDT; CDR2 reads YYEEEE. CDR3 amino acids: CASSLAGSTGELFF. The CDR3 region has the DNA TGTGCCAGCAGCTTGGCGGGGAGCACCGGGGAGCTGTTTTTT.

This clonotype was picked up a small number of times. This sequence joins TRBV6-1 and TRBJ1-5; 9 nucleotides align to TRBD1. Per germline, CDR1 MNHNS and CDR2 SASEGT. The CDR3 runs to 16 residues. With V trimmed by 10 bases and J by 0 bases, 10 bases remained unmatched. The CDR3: CATRDRASPSNQPQHF. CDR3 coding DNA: TGTGCCACCCGGGACAGGGCGTCCCCTAGCAATCAGCCCCAGCATTTT.

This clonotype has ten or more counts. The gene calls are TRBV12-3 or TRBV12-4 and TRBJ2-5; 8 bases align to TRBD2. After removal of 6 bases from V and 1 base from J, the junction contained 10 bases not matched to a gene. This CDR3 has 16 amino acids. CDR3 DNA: TGTGCCAGCAGCGTGGCACCCGGGGGGGGCCAAGAGACCCAGTACTTC. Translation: CASSVAPGGGQETQYF.

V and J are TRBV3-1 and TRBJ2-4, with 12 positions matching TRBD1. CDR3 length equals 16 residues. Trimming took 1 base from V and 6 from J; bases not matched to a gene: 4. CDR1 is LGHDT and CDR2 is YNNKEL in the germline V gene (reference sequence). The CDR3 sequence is CASSQGDRGPVNIQYF. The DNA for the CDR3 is TGTGCCAGCAGCCAAGGGGACAGGGGGCCGGTAAACATTCAGTACTTC.

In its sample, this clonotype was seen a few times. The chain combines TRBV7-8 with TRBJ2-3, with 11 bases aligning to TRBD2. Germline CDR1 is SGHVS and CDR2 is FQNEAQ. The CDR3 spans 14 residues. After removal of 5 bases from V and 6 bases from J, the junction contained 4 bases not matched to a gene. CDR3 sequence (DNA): TGTGCCAGCAGCCCCCGGACTAGCGGGGATACGCAGTATTTT. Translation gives CASSPRTSGDTQYF. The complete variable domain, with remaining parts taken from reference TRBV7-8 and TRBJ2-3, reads GAGVSQSPRYKVAKRGQDVALRCDPISGHVSLFWYQQALGQGPEFLTYFQNEAQLDKSGLPSDRFFAERPEGSVSTLKIQRTQQEDSAVYLCASSPRTSGDTQYFGPGTRLTVL.

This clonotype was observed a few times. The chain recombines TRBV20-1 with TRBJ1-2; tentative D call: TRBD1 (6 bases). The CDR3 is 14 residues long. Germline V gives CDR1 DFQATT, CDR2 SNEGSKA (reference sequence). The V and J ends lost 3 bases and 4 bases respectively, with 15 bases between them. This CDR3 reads CSASEQGSSYGYTF. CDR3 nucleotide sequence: TGCAGTGCTAGCGAACAGGGATCCTCCTATGGCTACACCTTC.

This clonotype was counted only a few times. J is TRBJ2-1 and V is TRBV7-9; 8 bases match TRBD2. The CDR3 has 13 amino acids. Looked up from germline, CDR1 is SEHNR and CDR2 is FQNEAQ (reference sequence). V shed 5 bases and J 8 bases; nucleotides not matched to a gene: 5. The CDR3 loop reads CASSPGTRHEQFF. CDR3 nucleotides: TGTGCCAGCAGCCCCGGGACTAGGCATGAGCAGTTCTTC.

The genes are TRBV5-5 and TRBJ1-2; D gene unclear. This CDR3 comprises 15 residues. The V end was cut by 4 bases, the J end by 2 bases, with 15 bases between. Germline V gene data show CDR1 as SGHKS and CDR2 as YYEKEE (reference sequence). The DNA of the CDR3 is TGTGCCAGCAGCGAAAGATTATTACAGAACTATGGCTACACCTTC. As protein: CASSERLLQNYGYTF.

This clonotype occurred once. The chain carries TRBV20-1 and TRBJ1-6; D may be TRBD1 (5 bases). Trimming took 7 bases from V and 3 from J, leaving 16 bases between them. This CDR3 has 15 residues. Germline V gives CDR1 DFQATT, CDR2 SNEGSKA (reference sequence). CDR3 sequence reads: CSGGLEGDYNSPLHF. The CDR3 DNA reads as TGCAGTGGGGGGTTGGAGGGCGACTATAATTCACCCCTCCACTTT.

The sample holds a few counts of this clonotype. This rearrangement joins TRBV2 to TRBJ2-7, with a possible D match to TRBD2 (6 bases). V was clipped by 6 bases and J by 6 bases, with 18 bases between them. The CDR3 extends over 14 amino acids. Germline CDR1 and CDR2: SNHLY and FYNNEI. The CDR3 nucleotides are TGTGCCAGCAGAACCCAAAGGCGGGGAGGCGAGCAGTACTTC. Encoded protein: CASRTQRRGGEQYF.